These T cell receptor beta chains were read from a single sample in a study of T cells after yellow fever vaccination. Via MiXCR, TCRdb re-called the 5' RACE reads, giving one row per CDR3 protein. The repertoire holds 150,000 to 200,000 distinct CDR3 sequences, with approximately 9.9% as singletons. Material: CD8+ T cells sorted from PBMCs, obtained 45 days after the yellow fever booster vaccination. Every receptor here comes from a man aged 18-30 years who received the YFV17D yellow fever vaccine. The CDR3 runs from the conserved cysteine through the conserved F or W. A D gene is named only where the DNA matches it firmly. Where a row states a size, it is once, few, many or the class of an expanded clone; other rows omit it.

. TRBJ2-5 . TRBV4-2 TGTGCCAGCAGCCAAGAAAAGCTAGAAGAGACCCAGTACTTC CASSQEKLEETQYF
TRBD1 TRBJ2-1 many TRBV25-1 TGTGCCAGCAGTGAGCAAACAGGGGGCTTGGTGTCGGGTGAGTTCTTC CASSEQTGGLVSGEFF
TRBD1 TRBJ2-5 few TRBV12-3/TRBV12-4 TGTGCCAGCAGCCGAGACAGGGGGCTTGAGGAGACCCAGTACTTC CASSRDRGLEETQYF
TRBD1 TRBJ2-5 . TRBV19 TGTGCCAGTAGTACTCAGACAGGGCAAATGGGGGAGACCCAGTACTTC CASSTQTGQMGETQYF
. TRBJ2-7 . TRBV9 TGTGCCAGCAGCCTAAGGGGAGTGGGTTACGAGCAGTACTTC CASSLRGVGYEQYF
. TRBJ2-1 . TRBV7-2 TGTGCCAGCAGCCGGATCTGGCGGAGCTCCTACAATGAGCAGTTCTTC CASSRIWRSSYNEQFF
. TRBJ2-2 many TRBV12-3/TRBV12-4 TGTGCCAGCACCCACCTATTCACCGGGGAGCTGTTTTTT CASTHLFTGELFF
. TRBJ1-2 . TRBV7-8 TGTGCCAGCAGCTTAGGAGGCGGAGGCCACTATGGCTACACCTTC CASSLGGGGHYGYTF
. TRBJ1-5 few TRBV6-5 TGTGCCAGCAGTTACGGGGGGCAATCGCCCCAGCATTTT CASSYGGQSPQHF
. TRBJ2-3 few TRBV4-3 TGCGCCAGCAGCCAAGAAAGTGGGACACCCCCTGATACGCAGTATTTT CASSQESGTPPDTQYF
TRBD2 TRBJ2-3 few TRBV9 TGTGCCAGCAGCGCCCCTGGGGGGGGGAGCACAGATACGCAGTATTTT CASSAPGGGSTDTQYF
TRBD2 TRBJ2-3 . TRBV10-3 TGTGCCATCACCAACGGAGCGGGGGACCTCACAGATACGCAGTATTTT CAITNGAGDLTDTQYF
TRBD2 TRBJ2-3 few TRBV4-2 TGTGCCAGCAGCCAAGATCGAGCGGGGGGGCCGCAAGATACGCAGTATTTT CASSQDRAGGPQDTQYF
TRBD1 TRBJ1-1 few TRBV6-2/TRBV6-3 TGTGCCAGCAGTTACATGTTGGGACAGAGGGGCGACGGCGCTTTCTTT CASSYMLGQRGDGAFF
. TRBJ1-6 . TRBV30 TGTGCCTGGAGTGTAGTAGGGGCCGGATCACCCCTCCACTTT CAWSVVGAGSPLHF
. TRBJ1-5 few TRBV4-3 TGCGCCAGCAGCCCCTACCTAGGAGGGAATCAGCCCCAGCATTTT CASSPYLGGNQPQHF
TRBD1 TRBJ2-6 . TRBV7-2 TGTGCCAGCAGCCCCGGACAGGGGAGGTCTGGGGCCAACGTCCTGACTTTC CASSPGQGRSGANVLTF
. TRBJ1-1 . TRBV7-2 TGTGCCAGCAGCTTAAGGCAAAACACTGAAGCTTTCTTT CASSLRQNTEAFF
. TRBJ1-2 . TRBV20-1 TGCAGTGCCGGAGTCGGGGGTTTTAGCTATGGCTACACCTTC CSAGVGGFSYGYTF
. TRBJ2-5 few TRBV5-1 TGCGCCAGCAAGGAGGGATGGAGCCAAGAGACCCAGTACTTC CASKEGWSQETQYF
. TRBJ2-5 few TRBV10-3 TGTGCCATCAGTGAGTCCGAGACCCAGTACTTC CAISESETQYF
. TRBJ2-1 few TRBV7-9 TGTGCCAGACTACAGGGAGGTGAGCAGTTCTTC CARLQGGEQFF
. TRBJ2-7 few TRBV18 TGTGCCAGCTCACCAAGTGGCAGGGGCTACGAGCAGTACTTC CASSPSGRGYEQYF
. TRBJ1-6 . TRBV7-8 TGTGCCAGCAGCTCCGTCAAACCCCCTAATTCACCCCTCCACTTT CASSSVKPPNSPLHF
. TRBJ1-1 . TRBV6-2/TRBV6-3 TGTGCCAGCAGTTACTCTGGGACCAAGGCTTTCTTT CASSYSGTKAFF
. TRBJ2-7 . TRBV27 TGTGCCAGCAGTTCCCGAGGGGGGAGCTCCTACGAGCAGTACTTC CASSSRGGSSYEQYF
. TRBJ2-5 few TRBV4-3 TGCGCCAGCAGCCAAGCGATCGGAGGGGAAGAGACCCAGTACTTC CASSQAIGGEETQYF
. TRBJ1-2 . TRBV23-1 TGCGCCAGCAGTCAATCAAGGGATGGCTACACCTTC CASSQSRDGYTF
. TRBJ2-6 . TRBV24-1 TGTGCCACCAGTGACCGACAGTTATTCTCTGGGGCCAACGTCCTGACTTTC CATSDRQLFSGANVLTF
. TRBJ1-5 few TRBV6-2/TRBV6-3 TGTGCCAGCAGTGGGGGCATGGGCAATCAGCCCCAGCATTTT CASSGGMGNQPQHF